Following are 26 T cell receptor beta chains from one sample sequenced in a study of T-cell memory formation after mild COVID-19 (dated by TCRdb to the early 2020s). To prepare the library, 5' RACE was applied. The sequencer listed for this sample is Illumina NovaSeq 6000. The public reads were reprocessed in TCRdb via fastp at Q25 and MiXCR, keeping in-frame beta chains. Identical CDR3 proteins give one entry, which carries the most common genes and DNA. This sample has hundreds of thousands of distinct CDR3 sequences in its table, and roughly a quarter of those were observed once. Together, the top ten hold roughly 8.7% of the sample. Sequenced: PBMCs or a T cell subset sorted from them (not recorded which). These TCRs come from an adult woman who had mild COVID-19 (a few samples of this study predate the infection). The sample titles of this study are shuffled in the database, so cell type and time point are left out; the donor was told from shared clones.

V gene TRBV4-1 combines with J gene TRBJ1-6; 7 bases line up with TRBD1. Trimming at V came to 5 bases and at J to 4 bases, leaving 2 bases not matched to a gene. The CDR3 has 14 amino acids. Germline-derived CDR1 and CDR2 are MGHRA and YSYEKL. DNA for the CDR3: TGCGCCAGCAGCTCGGGACAGTATAATTCACCCCTCCACTTT. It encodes CASSSGQYNSPLHF.

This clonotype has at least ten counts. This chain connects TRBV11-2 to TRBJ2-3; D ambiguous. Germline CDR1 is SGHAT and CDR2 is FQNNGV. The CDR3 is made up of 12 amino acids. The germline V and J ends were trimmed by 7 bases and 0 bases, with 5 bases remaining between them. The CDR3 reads CASTQSTDTQYF. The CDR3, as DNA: TGTGCCAGCACCCAAAGCACAGATACGCAGTATTTT.

The CDR3 loop reads CASSPRTLAEIYNEQFF. CDR3 nucleotide sequence: TGTGCCAGCAGCCCACGGACGTTAGCGGAGATCTACAATGAGCAGTTCTTC. The chain carries TRBV11-3 and TRBJ2-1; D is perhaps TRBD2 (6 bases). CDR3 length equals 17 residues. Germline assignment: CDR1 SGHNT and CDR2 YENEEA. V was pared by 5 bases and J by 3 bases, with 20 bases between. The full variable domain, with the rest looked up from reference TRBV11-3 and TRBJ2-1, is EAGVVQSPRYKIIEKKQPVAFWCNPISGHNTLYWYLQNLGQGPELLIRYENEEAVDDSQLPKDRFSAERLKGVDSTLKIQPAELGDSAVYLCASSPRTLAEIYNEQFFGPGTRLTVL.

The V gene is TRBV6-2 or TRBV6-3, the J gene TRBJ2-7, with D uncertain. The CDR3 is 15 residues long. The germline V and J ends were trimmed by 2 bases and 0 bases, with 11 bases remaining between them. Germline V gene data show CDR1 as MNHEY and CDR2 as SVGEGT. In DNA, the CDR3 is TGTGCCAGCAGTTACATGGCGGAGCACTCCTACGAGCAGTACTTC. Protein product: CASSYMAEHSYEQYF.

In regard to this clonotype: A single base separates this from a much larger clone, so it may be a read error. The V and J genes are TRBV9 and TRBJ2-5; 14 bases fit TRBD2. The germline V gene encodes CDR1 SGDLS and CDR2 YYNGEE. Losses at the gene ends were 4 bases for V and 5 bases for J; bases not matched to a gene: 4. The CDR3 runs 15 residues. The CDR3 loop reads CASSPTSGGAETQYF. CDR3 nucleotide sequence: TGTGCCAGCAGCCCGACTAGCGGGGGGGCGGAGACCCAGTACTTC.

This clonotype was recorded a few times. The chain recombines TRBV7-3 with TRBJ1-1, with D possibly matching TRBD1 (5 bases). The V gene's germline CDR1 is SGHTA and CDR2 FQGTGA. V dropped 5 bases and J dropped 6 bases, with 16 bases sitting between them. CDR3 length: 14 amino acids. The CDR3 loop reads CASSPGSGMAEAFF. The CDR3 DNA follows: TGTGCCAGCAGCCCTGGGTCAGGGATGGCTGAAGCTTTCTTT.

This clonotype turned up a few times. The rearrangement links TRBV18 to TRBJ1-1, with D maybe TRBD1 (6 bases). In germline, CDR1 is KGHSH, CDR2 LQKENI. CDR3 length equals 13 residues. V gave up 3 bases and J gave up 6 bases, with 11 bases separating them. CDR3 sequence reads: CASSPVGGPEAFF. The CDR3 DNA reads TGTGCCAGCTCACCGGTAGGGGGGCCTGAAGCTTTCTTT.

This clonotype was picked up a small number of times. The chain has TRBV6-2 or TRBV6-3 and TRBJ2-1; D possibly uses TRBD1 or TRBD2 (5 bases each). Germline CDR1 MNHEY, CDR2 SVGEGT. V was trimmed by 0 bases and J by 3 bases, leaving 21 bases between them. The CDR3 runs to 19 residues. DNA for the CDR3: TGTGCCAGCAGTTACTCTCGTGGGGGTAGTAGAGCGCGCTACAATGAGCAGTTCTTC. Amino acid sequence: CASSYSRGGSRARYNEQFF.

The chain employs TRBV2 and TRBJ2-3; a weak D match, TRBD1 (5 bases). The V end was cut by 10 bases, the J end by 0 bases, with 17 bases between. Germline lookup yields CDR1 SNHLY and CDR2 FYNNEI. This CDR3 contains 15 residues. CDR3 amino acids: CATERDSASTDTQYF. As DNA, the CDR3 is TGTGCCACCGAGCGAGACAGCGCTAGCACAGATACGCAGTATTTT.

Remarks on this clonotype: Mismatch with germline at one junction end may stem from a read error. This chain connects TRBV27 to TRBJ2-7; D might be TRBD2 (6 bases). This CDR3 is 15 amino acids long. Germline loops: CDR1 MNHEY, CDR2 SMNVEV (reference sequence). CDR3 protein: CASRLSPGSPHEQYF. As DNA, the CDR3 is TGTGCCAGCAGGTTATCACCCGGGAGTCCCCACGAGCAGTACTTC.

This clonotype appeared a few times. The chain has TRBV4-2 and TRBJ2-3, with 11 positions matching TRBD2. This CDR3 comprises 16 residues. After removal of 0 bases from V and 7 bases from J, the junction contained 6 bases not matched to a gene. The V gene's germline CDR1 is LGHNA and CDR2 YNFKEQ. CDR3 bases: TGTGCCAGCAGCCAAGACCTGGGACTAGCGGCAAATACGCAGTATTTT. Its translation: CASSQDLGLAANTQYF.

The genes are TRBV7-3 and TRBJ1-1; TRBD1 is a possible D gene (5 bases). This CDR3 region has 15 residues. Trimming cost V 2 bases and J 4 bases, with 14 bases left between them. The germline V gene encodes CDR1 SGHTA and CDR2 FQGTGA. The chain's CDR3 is CASSLQQVITTEAFF. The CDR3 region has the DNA TGTGCCAGCAGCTTACAACAGGTTATTACCACTGAAGCTTTCTTT.

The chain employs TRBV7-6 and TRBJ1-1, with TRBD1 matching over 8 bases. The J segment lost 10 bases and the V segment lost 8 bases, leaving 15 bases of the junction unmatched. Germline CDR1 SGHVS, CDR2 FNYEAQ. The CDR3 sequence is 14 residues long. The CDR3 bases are TGTGCCAGCGGCCCCGACGGACAGGGACATTTAGCTTTCTTT. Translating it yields CASGPDGQGHLAFF.

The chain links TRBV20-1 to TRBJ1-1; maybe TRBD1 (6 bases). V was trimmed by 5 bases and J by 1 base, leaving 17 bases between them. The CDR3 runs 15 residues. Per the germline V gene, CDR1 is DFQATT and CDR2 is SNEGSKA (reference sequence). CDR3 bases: TGCAGTGCTGGCAAGCCGGGACATAGGAACACTGAAGCTTTCTTT. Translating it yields CSAGKPGHRNTEAFF.

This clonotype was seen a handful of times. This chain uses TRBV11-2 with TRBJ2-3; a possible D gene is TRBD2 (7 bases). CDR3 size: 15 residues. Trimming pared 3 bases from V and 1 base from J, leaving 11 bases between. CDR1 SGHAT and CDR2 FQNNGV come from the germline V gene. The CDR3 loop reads CASSLAGARTDTQYF. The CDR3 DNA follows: TGTGCCAGCAGCTTGGCGGGGGCCCGCACAGATACGCAGTATTTT.

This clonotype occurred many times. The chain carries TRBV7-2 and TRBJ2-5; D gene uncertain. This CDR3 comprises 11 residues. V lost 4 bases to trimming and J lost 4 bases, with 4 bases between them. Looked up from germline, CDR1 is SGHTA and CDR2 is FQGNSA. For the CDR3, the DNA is TGTGCCAGCAGCTCCATAGAGACCCAGTACTTC. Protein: CASSSIETQYF.

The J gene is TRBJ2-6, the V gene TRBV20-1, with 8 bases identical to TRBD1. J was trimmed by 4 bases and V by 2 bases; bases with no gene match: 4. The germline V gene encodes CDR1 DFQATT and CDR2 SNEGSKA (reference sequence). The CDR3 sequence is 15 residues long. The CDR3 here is CSARRTGSGANVLTF. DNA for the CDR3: TGCAGTGCTAGAAGGACAGGGTCCGGGGCCAACGTCCTGACTTTC.

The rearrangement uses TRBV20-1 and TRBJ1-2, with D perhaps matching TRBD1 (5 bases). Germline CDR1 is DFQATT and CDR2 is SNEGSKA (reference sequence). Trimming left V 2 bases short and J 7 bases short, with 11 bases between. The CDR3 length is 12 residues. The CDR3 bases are TGCAGTGCTAGATTGGATGGGGGTGGCTACACCTTC. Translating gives CSARLDGGGYTF.

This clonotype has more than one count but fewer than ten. The CDR3 loop is CATRPAGTGELFF. The CDR3 DNA reads as TGTGCCACCCGCCCAGCGGGTACCGGGGAGCTGTTTTTT. This sequence joins TRBV14 and TRBJ2-2; D might be TRBD2 (6 bases). Trimming stripped 10 bases from V and 5 bases from J, with 14 bases between. The CDR3 extends over 13 amino acids. Germline CDR1 SGHDN, CDR2 FVKESK.

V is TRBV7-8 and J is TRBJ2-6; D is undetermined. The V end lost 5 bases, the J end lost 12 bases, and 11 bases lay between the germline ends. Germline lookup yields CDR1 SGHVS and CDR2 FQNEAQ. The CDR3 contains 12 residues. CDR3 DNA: TGTGCCAGCAGCCCGTGGGGTAGCGTCCTGACTTTC. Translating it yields CASSPWGSVLTF.

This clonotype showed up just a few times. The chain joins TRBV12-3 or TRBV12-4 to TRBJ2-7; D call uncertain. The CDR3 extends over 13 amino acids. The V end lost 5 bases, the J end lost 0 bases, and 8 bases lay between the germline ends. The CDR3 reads CASSARSSYEQYF. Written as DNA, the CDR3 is TGTGCCAGCAGTGCCAGAAGCTCCTACGAGCAGTACTTC.

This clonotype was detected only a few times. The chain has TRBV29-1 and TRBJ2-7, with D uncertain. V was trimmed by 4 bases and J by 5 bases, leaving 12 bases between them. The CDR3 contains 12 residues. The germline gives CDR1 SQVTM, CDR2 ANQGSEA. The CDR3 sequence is CSVGRRGNEQYF. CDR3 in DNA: TGCAGCGTTGGTCGCCGTGGGAACGAGCAGTACTTC.

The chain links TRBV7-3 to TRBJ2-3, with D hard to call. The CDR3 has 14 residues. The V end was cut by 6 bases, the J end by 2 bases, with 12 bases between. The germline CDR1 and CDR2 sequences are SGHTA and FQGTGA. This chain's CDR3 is CASSRTGYTDTQYF. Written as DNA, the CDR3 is TGTGCCAGCAGTCGGACGGGTTACACAGATACGCAGTATTTT.

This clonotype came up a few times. Here the CDR3 reads CASSSPGLAGGPYEQYF. DNA of the CDR3: TGTGCCAGCAGCTCTCCGGGACTAGCGGGAGGTCCCTACGAGCAGTACTTC. V and J are TRBV5-6 and TRBJ2-7; TRBD2 aligns across 15 bases. Trimming cost V 3 bases and J 2 bases; bases outside gene matches: 6. The CDR3 totals 17 residues. From germline, CDR1 is SGHDT and CDR2 YYEEEE.

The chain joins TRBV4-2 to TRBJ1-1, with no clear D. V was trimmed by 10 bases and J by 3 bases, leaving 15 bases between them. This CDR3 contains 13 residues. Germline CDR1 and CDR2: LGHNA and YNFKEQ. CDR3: CATCRPGDTEAFF. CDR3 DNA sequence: TGTGCCACCTGCCGCCCAGGCGACACTGAAGCTTTCTTT.

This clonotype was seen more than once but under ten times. The CDR3 bases are TGCGCCAGCAGCGCGACTAGCGTGAGCTACAATGAGCAGTTCTTC. This encodes CASSATSVSYNEQFF. The chain links TRBV5-1 to TRBJ2-1; 8 nucleotides line up with TRBD2. The CDR3 runs 15 residues. V trimming: 4 bases; J trimming: 3 bases; junction bases outside the gene matches: 6. Per the germline V gene, CDR1 is SGHRS and CDR2 is YFSETQ.